This T cell receptor (beta chain) was identified in a study of T-cell reconstitution after alpha-beta-depleted transplantation in children (dated by TCRdb to about 2016). Broadly, across the study: T-cell immune reconstitution after TCRalphabeta/CD19-depleted allogeneic hematopoietic cell transplantation in children was quantitatively tracked in the study by means of TCR repertoire profiling.

This clonotype was recorded many times. Its antigen remains unidentified. Per-nucleotide qualities are absent, and no much larger clonotype sits a single base away. To prepare the library, PCR was applied. The instrument was an Illumina HiSeq 2500. TCR libraries were prepared with molecular barcoding, using unique molecular identifiers to normalize TCRbeta repertoire quantification. TCRdb reprocessing: public reads trimmed at Q25 with fastp, clones called with MiXCR, in-frame beta chains kept. Identical CDR3 proteins give one entry, which carries the most common genes and DNA. Within this sample are some 590,000 distinct CDR3 sequences, with over 9.5% of them counted one time only. 4% to 5% of the sample goes to the ten largest clones. The sequences come from PBMCs from the stem cell graft donor, collected from the stem cell graft. The sequence was collected from a human donor who donated a stem cell graft to a child with acute myeloid leukemia.

The DNA sequence reads TGCAGTGCCCCCAAGACAGCCTCCTACGAGCAGTACTTC. Its translation is CSAPKTASYEQYF. The chain is assembled from TRBV20-1 and TRBJ2-7, with a tentative D gene TRBD1 over 5 matching bases. As encoded in the germline V gene (reference sequence), CDR1 is DFQATT while CDR2 is SNEGSKA. The CDR3 starts with the cysteine, ends with the phenylalanine, and has 13 residues. Only the CDR3 region is kept as DNA, spanning 39 bases read in frame from base 1. Deletion took 6 bases off V and 0 bases off J, with a span of 12 bases between the germline ends.